This T cell receptor beta chain was sequenced in a study of cytomegalovirus exposure and HLA in healthy donors. PCR used 60 Vbeta primers and 13 Jbeta primers. Libraries were prepared by immunoSEQ multiplex PCR; TCRdb keeps only in-frame clonotypes and omits some of them. The sample lists approximately 79,000 clones; 60% to 85% were seen once. The CDR3 has 15 residues. CDR1 is MNHNY, CDR2 SVGAGI, per germline (reference sequence). V was pared by 5 bases and J by 6 bases, with 17 bases between. Material: PBMCs. This TCR was recovered from a man aged 35 to 55 in good health and CMV-seronegative. This chain connects TRBV6-6 to TRBJ1-5, with D tentatively TRBD1 (6 bases). DNA of the CDR3: TGTGCCAGCAGTCCCGCAGGATCGGACAGTCAGCCCCAGCATTTT. It specifies CASSPAGSDSQPQHF.